Included here is one T cell receptor (beta chain) sequence, with context. Its antigen is not known. This specimen belongs to a study of blood T cells in healthy people across ages. Germline CDR1 reads SGHTA; CDR2 reads FQGNSA. This CDR3 comprises 12 residues. Trimming took off 4 bases at V and 3 bases at J, with 7 bases between the two ends. Through a sample-barcoded 5' primer and a J-beta primer mix, a second PCR was run for roughly 7 to 11 cycles. Tagging of each cDNA molecule was performed by a template-switch adaptor with 12 random nucleotides. TCRdb re-analysed the 5' RACE reads in MiXCR, keeping a single row per CDR3 protein. The table has approximately 940,000 distinct CDR3 sequences, roughly 43% seen once. Findings and caveats of the study: More naive CD4+ cells and higher diversity marked long-lived donors relative to aged donors.

This clonotype was obtained from a man aged 30 to 39 in good health. The chain uses TRBV7-2 and TRBJ2-7; D call uncertain. Material: blood. The CDR3 DNA follows: TGTGCCAGCAGCTACCAGGACTACGAGCAGTACTTC. This gives the protein CASSYQDYEQYF.